These 29 T cell receptor beta chains originate from one sample sequenced in a study of siplizumab effects on memory and regulatory T cells. The repertoire was sequenced with immunoSEQ multiplex PCR; TCRdb's copy has only in-frame clones and lacks some. Found here are about 75,000 clones, 93% of them singletons; the top ten hold about 4.5%. The sequenced sample consisted of CD8+ T cells sorted from blood. Receptors were obtained from a human donor in good health.

The genes are TRBV19 and TRBJ2-7; D could derive from TRBD1 or TRBD2 (6 bases each). The germline V and J ends were trimmed by 3 bases and 5 bases, with 17 bases remaining between them. CDR1 is LNHDA and CDR2 is SQIVND in the germline V gene (reference sequence). The CDR3 runs to 15 residues. CDR3 sequence reads: CASSIPTGAVHEQYF. In nucleotides, the CDR3 is TGTGCCAGTAGTATCCCAACGGGGGCAGTCCACGAGCAGTACTTC.

This clone has just one count. The chain is built from TRBV7-9 and TRBJ2-1; 7 bases match TRBD1. CDR1 and CDR2 from the germline V gene are SEHNR and FQNEAQ (reference sequence). Trimming removed 1 base from V and 6 bases from J; junction bases left unmatched: 0. The CDR3 contains 13 residues. This chain's CDR3 is CASSLDRGNEQFF. The CDR3 nucleotides read TGTGCCAGCAGCTTAGACAGGGGCAATGAGCAGTTCTTC. The variable domain in full, with the rest retrieved from reference TRBV7-9 and TRBJ2-1, is DTGVSQNPRHKITKRGQNVTFRCDPISEHNRLYWYRQTLGQGPEFLTYFQNEAQLEKSRLLSDRFSAERPKGSFSTLEIQRTEQGDSAMYLCASSLDRGNEQFFGPGTRLTVL.

Details on this clone: At one end the junction does not follow the germline gene, possibly because of a read error. The chain is built from TRBV5-4 and TRBJ2-7; D possibly corresponds to TRBD2 (7 bases). Germline V gene data show CDR1 as SGHNT and CDR2 as YYREEE (reference sequence). There are 14 residues in the CDR3. CDR3 sequence (DNA): TGTGCCAGCAGCTTTGGGGGGGGGCGCGATGGACTCCTATTC. Translating gives CASSFGGGRDGLLF.

CDR3 residues: CASSSIAGGSTDTQYF. The CDR3 DNA is TGTGCCAGCAGTTCTATAGCGGGGGGGAGCACAGATACGCAGTATTTT. The chain employs TRBV28 and TRBJ2-3; 11 nucleotides agree with TRBD2. Looked up from germline, CDR1 is MDHEN and CDR2 is SYDVKM. Losses at the gene ends were 4 bases for V and 0 bases for J; bases not matched to a gene: 3. The CDR3 spans 16 residues.

This rearrangement joins TRBV6-1 to TRBJ1-2; TRBD1 aligns across 7 bases. The V segment lost 8 bases and the J segment 4 bases; nucleotides outside the gene matches: 1. Germline CDR1 and CDR2: MNHNS and SASEGT. This CDR3 spans 11 amino acids. CDR3 in DNA: TGTGCCAGCCGGGACAGCTATGGCTACACCTTC. Translating it yields CASRDSYGYTF.

The chain carries TRBV10-2 and TRBJ2-3, with D maybe TRBD2 (5 bases). Germline-derived CDR1 and CDR2 are WSHSY and SAAADI. The CDR3 runs 15 residues. With 3 bases removed from V and 6 bases from J, the gap between germline ends came to 16 bases. CDR3 in amino acids: CASSERARSGDTQYF. DNA of the CDR3: TGCGCCAGCAGTGAAAGAGCACGGTCGGGGGATACGCAGTATTTT.

The sample holds a few counts of this clone. V is TRBV29-1 and J is TRBJ1-2, with D uncertain. This CDR3 comprises 11 residues. V dropped 4 bases and J dropped 4 bases, with 7 bases sitting between them. Germline V gene lookup returns CDR1 SQVTM and CDR2 ANQGSEA. Written as DNA, the CDR3 is TGCAGCGTTGTATGGGTCTATGGCTACACCTTC. Encoded protein: CSVVWVYGYTF.

The rearrangement joins TRBV27 to TRBJ1-5; D unclear. Germline V lookup: CDR1 MNHEY, CDR2 SMNVEV (reference sequence). The CDR3 is made up of 12 amino acids. V lost 2 bases and J lost 6, with 5 bases in between. The DNA for the CDR3 is TGTGCCAGCAGTTTAAAAGGTCAGCCCCAGCATTTT. Translating it yields CASSLKGQPQHF.

CDR3 in amino acids: CASSLELGGDTEAFF. The CDR3 DNA sequence: TGTGCCAGCAGCTTAGAACTGGGGGGAGATACTGAAGCTTTCTTT. The chain joins TRBV7-9 to TRBJ1-1; D is perhaps TRBD1 (5 bases). The CDR3 contains 15 residues. V gave up 1 base and J gave up 5 bases, with 14 bases separating them. Germline-derived CDR1 and CDR2 are SEHNR and FQNEAQ (reference sequence).

This clone was seen a single time. This chain uses TRBV12-5 with TRBJ1-5; D not resolved. Per germline, CDR1 LGHNT and CDR2 FRNRAP. This CDR3 spans 13 amino acids. Trimming took off 3 bases at V and 1 base at J, with 4 bases between the two ends. The CDR3 coding sequence is TGTGCTAGTGGTTTAGGAAGCAATCAGCCCCAGCATTTT. Its translation: CASGLGSNQPQHF.

The rearrangement links TRBV9 to TRBJ1-3; tentative D call: TRBD1 (6 bases). V gave up 3 bases and J gave up 2 bases, with 9 bases separating them. Germline V lookup: CDR1 SGDLS, CDR2 YYNGEE. The CDR3 is 14 residues long. CDR3 loop: CASSARGPGNTIYF. CDR3 sequence (DNA): TGTGCCAGCAGCGCCAGGGGCCCTGGAAACACCATATATTTT.

The rearrangement joins TRBV27 to TRBJ1-5; D is undetermined. This CDR3 spans 14 amino acids. Per the germline V gene, CDR1 is MNHEY and CDR2 is SMNVEV (reference sequence). Trimming shortened V by 5 bases and J by 3 bases, and 11 bases separated the two germline ends. The CDR3, as DNA: TGTGCCAGCAGTCCCGTGGGGTACAATCAGCCCCAGCATTTT. Protein: CASSPVGYNQPQHF.

V is TRBV5-1 and J is TRBJ2-6, with D perhaps TRBD2 (6 bases). The CDR3 length is 18 residues. Trimming pared 4 bases from V and 1 base from J, leaving 18 bases between. From germline, CDR1 is SGHRS and CDR2 YFSETQ. The CDR3 sequence is CASSAGIGLSSGANVLTF. As DNA, the CDR3 is TGCGCCAGCAGCGCGGGAATTGGGCTCAGTTCTGGGGCCAACGTCCTGACTTTC.

V is TRBV11-2 and J is TRBJ2-7; D possibly corresponds to TRBD2 (5 bases). The CDR3 length is 16 residues. V was shortened by 5 bases and J by 4 bases, with 21 bases between the two germline ends. The germline CDR1 and CDR2 sequences are SGHAT and FQNNGV. The CDR3 region has the DNA TGTGCCAGCAGCCCCCCGGTTTCCGGGGTAGCGTACGAGCAGTACTTC. Its protein is CASSPPVSGVAYEQYF.

This clone was recorded only once. The rearrangement uses TRBV6-5 and TRBJ1-4; D is perhaps TRBD1 (6 bases). From germline, CDR1 is MNHEY and CDR2 SVGAGI. The V end lost 8 bases, the J end lost 4 bases, and 17 bases lay between the germline ends. CDR3 length: 15 amino acids. CDR3 DNA: TGTGCCAGCGCCCACCGACAGGAAAGTAATGAAAAACTGTTTTTT. Encoded protein: CASAHRQESNEKLFF.

The rearrangement joins TRBV5-6 to TRBJ2-3, with a tentative D call TRBD2 (5 bases). This CDR3 is built from 14 residues. V lost 1 base and J 7 bases, leaving 13 bases between the germline ends. Looked up from germline, CDR1 is SGHDT and CDR2 is YYEEEE. The CDR3 region is CASSLTGLLNTQYF. In DNA form, the CDR3 reads TGTGCCAGCAGCTTGACCGGACTCTTAAATACGCAGTATTTT.

V is TRBV6-1 and J is TRBJ1-1; D may be TRBD1 (5 bases). This CDR3 spans 11 amino acids. V lost 11 bases and J 5 bases, leaving 12 bases between the germline ends. CDR1 and CDR2 (germline): MNHNS, SASEGT. CDR3 amino acids: CAGGSGTEAFF. CDR3 sequence (DNA): TGTGCCGGGGGGTCGGGGACTGAAGCTTTCTTT.

This chain links TRBV4-1 with TRBJ2-2; no clear D. CDR1 is MGHRA and CDR2 is YSYEKL in the germline V gene. This CDR3 is 14 amino acids long. Trimming cost V 7 bases and J 4 bases, with 13 bases left between them. CDR3 protein: CASTSSGLTGELFF. In DNA, the CDR3 is TGCGCCAGCACCAGCTCAGGTCTCACCGGGGAGCTGTTTTTT.

This chain connects TRBV19 to TRBJ1-4, with D tentatively TRBD1 (5 bases). This CDR3 comprises 16 residues. The V end was cut by 6 bases, the J end by 6 bases, with 20 bases between. The germline V gene encodes CDR1 LNHDA and CDR2 SQIVND (reference sequence). The CDR3 sequence: CASSNPLPGVDEKLFF. The CDR3 nucleotides are TGTGCCAGTAGCAACCCTCTCCCGGGGGTGGATGAAAAACTGTTTTTT.

This clone was seen just once. This chain links TRBV29-1 with TRBJ1-2; D not certain. Germline assignment: CDR1 SQVTM and CDR2 ANQGSEA. The CDR3 is made up of 11 amino acids. Trimming cost V 7 bases and J 7 bases, with 13 bases left between them. CDR3 nucleotides: TGCAGCGCGGTCAGACCAATTGGCTACACCTTC. Translation gives CSAVRPIGYTF.

This rearrangement joins TRBV28 to TRBJ2-3; D is unresolved. This CDR3 spans 16 amino acids. CDR1 and CDR2 (germline): MDHEN, SYDVKM. V was clipped by 5 bases and J by 1 base, with 16 bases between them. The CDR3 is CASSAETLSGTDTQYF. The CDR3 region has the DNA TGTGCCAGCAGTGCCGAGACACTATCCGGCACAGATACGCAGTATTTT.

V gene TRBV6-1 combines with J gene TRBJ2-7; 7 nucleotides agree with TRBD1. CDR1 and CDR2 (germline): MNHNS, SASEGT. This CDR3 is built from 11 residues. The V gene end was trimmed by 10 bases and the J gene end by 3 bases; junction bases not matched to a gene: 3. DNA of the CDR3: TGTGCCACGGGACAGAACTACGAGCAGTACTTC. Translation gives CATGQNYEQYF.

The chain couples TRBV6-5 to TRBJ2-2; D assignment may be TRBD1 or TRBD2 (5 bases each). Germline-derived CDR1 and CDR2 are MNHEY and SVGAGI. The CDR3 length is 14 residues. Trimming removed 7 bases from V and 5 bases from J, with 14 bases in between. CDR3 protein: CASNGGFQTGELFF. Written as DNA, the CDR3 is TGTGCCAGCAATGGGGGTTTCCAAACCGGGGAGCTGTTTTTT.

The V and J genes are TRBV27 and TRBJ1-2, with TRBD1 as a possible D gene (6 bases). Trimming cost V 6 bases and J 3 bases, with 8 bases left between them. Germline V gene data show CDR1 as MNHEY and CDR2 as SMNVEV (reference sequence). This CDR3 comprises 12 residues. The CDR3 nucleotides are TGTGCCAGCAGAACAGGGTACTATGGCTACACCTTC. This translates into CASRTGYYGYTF.

The rearrangement joins TRBV2 to TRBJ2-1, with no clear D. Trimming took off 5 bases at V and 8 bases at J, with 13 bases between the two ends. The germline V gene has CDR1 SNHLY and CDR2 FYNNEI. CDR3 length: 13 amino acids. The CDR3 region is CASSIIHWDEQFF. Written as DNA, the CDR3 is TGTGCCAGCAGTATCATCCATTGGGATGAGCAGTTCTTC.

The chain couples TRBV2 to TRBJ1-1; 8 bases are shared with TRBD1. The CDR3 has 14 amino acids. The germline CDR1 and CDR2 sequences are SNHLY and FYNNEI. V trimming: 6 bases; J trimming: 1 base; junction bases outside the gene matches: 4. CDR3 protein: CASSGGQGNTEAFF. The DNA of the CDR3 is TGTGCCAGCAGCGGTGGACAGGGGAACACTGAAGCTTTCTTT.

This chain links TRBV29-1 with TRBJ2-5, with D perhaps matching TRBD2 (6 bases). Deletions cut 1 base from V and 4 bases from J, with 13 bases between. The CDR3 contains 14 residues. From germline, CDR1 is SQVTM and CDR2 ANQGSEA. Here the CDR3 reads CSVEAGVPPETQYF. DNA of the CDR3: TGCAGCGTTGAAGCGGGGGTGCCACCAGAGACCCAGTACTTC. The whole variable domain, remainder taken from reference TRBV29-1 and TRBJ2-5, is SAVISQKPSRDICQRGTSLTIQCQVDSQVTMMFWYRQQPGQSLTLIATANQGSEATYESGFVIDKFPISRPNLTFSTLTVSNMSPEDSSIYLCSVEAGVPPETQYFGPGTRLLVL.

This chain connects TRBV4-1 to TRBJ2-7; 11 positions match TRBD1. The J segment lost 6 bases and the V segment lost 1 base, leaving 2 bases of the junction unmatched. The CDR3 length is 14 residues. Germline lookup yields CDR1 MGHRA and CDR2 YSYEKL. CDR3 bases: TGCGCCAGCAGCCAAGCGGGACAGGGGGGCGAGCAGTACTTC. Protein sequence: CASSQAGQGGEQYF.

Comments on this clone: The sample contains more than one DNA sequence encoding this CDR3. The chain carries TRBV4-1 and TRBJ2-1; D remains ambiguous. There are 12 residues in the CDR3. Germline lookup yields CDR1 MGHRA and CDR2 YSYEKL. Trimming took 4 bases from V and 10 from J, leaving 11 bases between them. The CDR3 DNA reads as TGCGCCAGCAGCCCCCAACCCGGGGAGCAGTTCTTC. Residues: CASSPQPGEQFF.